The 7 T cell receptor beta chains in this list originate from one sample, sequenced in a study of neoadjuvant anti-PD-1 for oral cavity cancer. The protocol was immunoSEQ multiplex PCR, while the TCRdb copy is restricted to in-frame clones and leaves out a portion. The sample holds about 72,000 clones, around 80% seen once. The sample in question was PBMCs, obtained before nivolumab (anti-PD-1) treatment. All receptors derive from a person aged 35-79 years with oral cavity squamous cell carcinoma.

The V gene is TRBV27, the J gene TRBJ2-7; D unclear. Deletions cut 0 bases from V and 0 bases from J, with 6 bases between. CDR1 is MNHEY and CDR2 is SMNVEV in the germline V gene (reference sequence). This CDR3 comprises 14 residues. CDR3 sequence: CASSLSIFSYEQYF. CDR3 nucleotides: TGTGCCAGCAGTTTATCAATATTCTCCTACGAGCAGTACTTC.

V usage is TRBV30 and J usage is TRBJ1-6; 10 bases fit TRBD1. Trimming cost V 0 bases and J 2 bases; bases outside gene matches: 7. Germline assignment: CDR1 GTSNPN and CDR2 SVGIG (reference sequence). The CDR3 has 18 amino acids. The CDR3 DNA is TGTGCCTGGAGTGTACTCGGAGGGACAGGGGCCTATAATTCACCCCTCCACTTT. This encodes CAWSVLGGTGAYNSPLHF.

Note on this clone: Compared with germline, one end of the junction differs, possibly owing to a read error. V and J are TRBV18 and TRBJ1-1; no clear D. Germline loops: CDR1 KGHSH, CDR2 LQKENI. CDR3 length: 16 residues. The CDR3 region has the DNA TGTGCCAGCTCACCATTGGTCGGCAGTCAGAACCCTGAAGCTTTCTTT. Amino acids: CASSPLVGSQNPEAFF.

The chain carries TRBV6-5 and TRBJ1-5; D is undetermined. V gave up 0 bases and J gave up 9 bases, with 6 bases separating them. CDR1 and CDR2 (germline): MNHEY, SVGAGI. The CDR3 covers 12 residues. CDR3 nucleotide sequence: TGTGCCAGCAGTTACTCGACGGGGCCCCAGCATTTT. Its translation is CASSYSTGPQHF.

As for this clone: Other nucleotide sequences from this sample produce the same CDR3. CDR3 in DNA: TGCGCCAGCAGCTTAGTAGGGCAGGGGGCCGATACGCAGTATTTT. Amino acids: CASSLVGQGADTQYF. The chain recombines TRBV5-1 with TRBJ2-3; 8 bases are a match to TRBD1. V was pared by 2 bases and J by 6 bases, with 8 bases of the junction left unmatched. Germline CDR1 is SGHRS and CDR2 is YFSETQ. This CDR3 is built from 15 residues. Combining the CDR3 with reference TRBV5-1 and TRBJ2-3 gives the whole variable domain KAGVTQTPRYLIKTRGQQVTLSCSPISGHRSVSWYQQTPGQGLQFLFEYFSETQRNKGNFPGRFSGRQFSNSRSEMNVSTLELGDSALYLCASSLVGQGADTQYFGPGTRLTVL.

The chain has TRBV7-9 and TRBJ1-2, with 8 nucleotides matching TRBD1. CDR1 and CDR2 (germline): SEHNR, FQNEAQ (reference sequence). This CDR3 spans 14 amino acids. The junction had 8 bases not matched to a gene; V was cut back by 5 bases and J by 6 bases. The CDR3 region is CASSQIQGDDGYTF. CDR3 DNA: TGTGCCAGCAGCCAGATACAGGGGGATGATGGCTACACCTTC. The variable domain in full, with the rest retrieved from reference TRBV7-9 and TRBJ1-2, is DTGVSQNPRHKITKRGQNVTFRCDPISEHNRLYWYRQTLGQGPEFLTYFQNEAQLEKSRLLSDRFSAERPKGSFSTLEIQRTEQGDSAMYLCASSQIQGDDGYTFGSGTRLTVV.

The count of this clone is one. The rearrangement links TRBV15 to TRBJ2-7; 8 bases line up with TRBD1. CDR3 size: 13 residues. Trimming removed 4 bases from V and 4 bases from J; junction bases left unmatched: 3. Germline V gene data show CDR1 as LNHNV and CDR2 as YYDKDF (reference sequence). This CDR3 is CATSMNRGYEQYF. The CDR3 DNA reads TGTGCCACCAGCATGAACAGGGGGTACGAGCAGTACTTC.